Sequencing of this T cell receptor beta chain was carried out in a study of cytomegalovirus exposure and HLA in healthy donors. The CDR3 has 14 amino acids. The J segment lost 6 bases and the V segment lost 6 bases, leaving 9 bases of the junction unmatched. In germline, CDR1 is SEHNR, CDR2 FQNEAQ (reference sequence). This clone was picked up a small number of times. Its specificity is not known. The study, taken as a whole, reports: Later, an analysis showed that TCR beta chains associated with HLA were more clonally expanded than others that were equally common. Listed as cytomegalovirus-associated were approximately 160 TCR beta chains.

Samples came from healthy bone marrow donors. Primers for the PCR totalled 60 Vbeta and 13 Jbeta. Per the original data handling: A later analysis tallied roughly 77 million unique TCR beta chains, roughly 11 million of them shared. Repertoires were generated with immunoSEQ multiplex PCR, while TCRdb's copy carries only in-frame clones and drops some. The V and J calls and clone size are taken from that table; D and trimming were inferred from the DNA. The data hold roughly 140,000 clones, with approximately 79% observed a single time. Source material: PBMCs. The chain has TRBV7-9 and TRBJ2-7; TRBD1 matches at 9 bases. The clonotype originates from a woman aged 45-65 years in good health and CMV-seropositive. Here the CDR3 reads CASSFRDRALEQYF. CDR3 bases: TGTGCCAGCAGTTTCCGGGACAGGGCCCTCGAGCAGTACTTC. Drawing the rest from reference TRBV7-9 and TRBJ2-7, the complete variable domain is DTGVSQNPRHKITKRGQNVTFRCDPISEHNRLYWYRQTLGQGPEFLTYFQNEAQLEKSRLLSDRFSAERPKGSFSTLEIQRTEQGDSAMYLCASSFRDRALEQYFGPGTRLTVT.